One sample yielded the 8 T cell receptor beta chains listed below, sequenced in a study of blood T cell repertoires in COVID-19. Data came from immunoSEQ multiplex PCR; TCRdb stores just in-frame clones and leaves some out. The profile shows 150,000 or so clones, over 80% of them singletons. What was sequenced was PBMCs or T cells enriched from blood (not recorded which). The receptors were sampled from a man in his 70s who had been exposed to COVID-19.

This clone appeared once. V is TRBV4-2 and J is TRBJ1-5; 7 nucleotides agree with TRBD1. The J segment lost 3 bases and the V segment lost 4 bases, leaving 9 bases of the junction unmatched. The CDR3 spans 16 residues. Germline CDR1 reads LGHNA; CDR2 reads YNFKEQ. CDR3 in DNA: TGTGCCAGCAGCCTAGACGGGGACAGCCTCAATCAGCCCCAGCATTTT. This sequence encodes CASSLDGDSLNQPQHF.

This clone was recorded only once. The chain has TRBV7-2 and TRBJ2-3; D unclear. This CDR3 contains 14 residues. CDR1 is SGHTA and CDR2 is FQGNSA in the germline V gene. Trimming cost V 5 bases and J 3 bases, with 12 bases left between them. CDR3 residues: CASSTPERTDTQYF. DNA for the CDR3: TGTGCCAGCAGCACCCCTGAACGGACAGATACGCAGTATTTT. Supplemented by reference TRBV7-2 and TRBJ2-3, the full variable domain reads GAGVSQSPSNKVTEKGKDVELRCDPISGHTALYWYRQSLGQGLEFLIYFQGNSAPDKSGLPSDRFSAERTGGSVSTLTIQRTQQEDSAVYLCASSTPERTDTQYFGPGTRLTVL.

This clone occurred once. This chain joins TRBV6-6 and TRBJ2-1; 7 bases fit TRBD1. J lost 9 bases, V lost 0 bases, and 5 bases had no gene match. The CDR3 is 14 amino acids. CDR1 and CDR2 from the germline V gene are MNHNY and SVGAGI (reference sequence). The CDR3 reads CASSYSTGIGEQFF. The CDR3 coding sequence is TGTGCCAGCAGTTACTCGACAGGGATAGGTGAGCAGTTCTTC.

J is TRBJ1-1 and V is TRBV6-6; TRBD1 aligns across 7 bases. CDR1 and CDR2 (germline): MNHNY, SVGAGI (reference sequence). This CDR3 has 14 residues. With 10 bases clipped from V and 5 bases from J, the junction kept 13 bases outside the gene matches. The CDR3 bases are TGTGCCACCGTACGGTCGGGCAGGGGGACTGAAGCTTTCTTT. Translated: CATVRSGRGTEAFF.

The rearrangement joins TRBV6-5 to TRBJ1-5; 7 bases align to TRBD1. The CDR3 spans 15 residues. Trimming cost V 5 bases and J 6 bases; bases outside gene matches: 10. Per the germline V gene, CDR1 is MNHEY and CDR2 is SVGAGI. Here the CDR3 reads CASSRGTALSQPQHF. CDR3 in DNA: TGTGCCAGCAGTCGCGGGACAGCGCTTTCTCAGCCCCAGCATTTT.

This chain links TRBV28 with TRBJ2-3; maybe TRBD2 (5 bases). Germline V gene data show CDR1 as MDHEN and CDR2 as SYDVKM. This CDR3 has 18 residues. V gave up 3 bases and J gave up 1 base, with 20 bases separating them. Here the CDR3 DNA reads TGTGCCAGCAGTTTTCCGAGGGTGAGCGGACCTGGCACAGATACGCAGTATTTT. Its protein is CASSFPRVSGPGTDTQYF.

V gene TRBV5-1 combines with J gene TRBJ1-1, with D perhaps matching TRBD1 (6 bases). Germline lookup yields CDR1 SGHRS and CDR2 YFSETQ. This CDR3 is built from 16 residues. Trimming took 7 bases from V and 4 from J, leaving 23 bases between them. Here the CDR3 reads CASYFRQRGRITEAFF. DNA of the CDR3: TGCGCCAGCTACTTTCGTCAGAGGGGGAGAATCACTGAAGCTTTCTTT.

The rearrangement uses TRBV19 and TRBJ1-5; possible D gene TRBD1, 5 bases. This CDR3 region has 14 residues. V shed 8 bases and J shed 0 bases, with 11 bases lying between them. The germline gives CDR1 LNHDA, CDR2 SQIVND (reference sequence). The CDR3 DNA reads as TGTGCCAGTCAACAGGCATATAGCAATCAGCCCCAGCATTTT. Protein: CASQQAYSNQPQHF. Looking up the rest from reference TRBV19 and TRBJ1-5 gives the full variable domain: DGGITQSPKYLFRKEGQNVTLSCEQNLNHDAMYWYRQDPGQGLRLIYYSQIVNDFQKGDIAEGYSVSREKKESFPLTVTSAQKNPTAFYLCASQQAYSNQPQHFGDGTRLSIL.